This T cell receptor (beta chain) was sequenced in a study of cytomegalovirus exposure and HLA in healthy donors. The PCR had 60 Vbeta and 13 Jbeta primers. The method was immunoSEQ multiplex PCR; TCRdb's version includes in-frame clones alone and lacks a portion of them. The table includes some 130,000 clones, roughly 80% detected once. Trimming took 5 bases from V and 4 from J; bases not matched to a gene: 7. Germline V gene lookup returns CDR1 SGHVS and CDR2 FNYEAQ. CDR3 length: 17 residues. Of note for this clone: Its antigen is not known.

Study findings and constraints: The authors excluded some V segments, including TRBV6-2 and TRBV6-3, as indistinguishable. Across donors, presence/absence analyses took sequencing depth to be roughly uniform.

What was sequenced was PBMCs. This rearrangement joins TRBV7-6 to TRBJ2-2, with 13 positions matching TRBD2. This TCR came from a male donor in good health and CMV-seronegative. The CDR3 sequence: CASSKRLAGGLTGELFF. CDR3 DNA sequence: TGTGCCAGCAGCAAAAGACTAGCGGGAGGTCTCACCGGGGAGCTGTTTTTT.